These T cell receptor beta chains were read from a single sample in a study of shared clonotypes between healthy human individuals. Method: immunoSEQ multiplex PCR; TCRdb's copy keeps in-frame clones and lacks some. The profile shows just over 2,000,000 clones, roughly 94% of them singletons. The specimen sequenced was naive CD8+ T cells sorted from blood. Every receptor here comes from a man between 18 and 35 years old in good health. Both conserved end residues are part of each CDR3. The D gene is left open where the match is weak. For some rows the clone size is stated as once, few or many, or as a class when expanded; others skip it.

TRBD2 | TRBJ2-3 | - | 18 | TRBV5-6 | CASSFSGASGMYTDTQYF | TGTGCCAGCAGCTTCAGTGGGGCTAGCGGGATGTACACAGATACGCAGTATTTT
- | TRBJ1-1 | - | 13 | TRBV5-6 | CASSLGRGTEAFF | TGTGCCAGCAGCTTGGGCAGGGGAACTGAAGCTTTCTTT
- | TRBJ2-7 | - | 12 | TRBV13 | CASSLGVSEQYF | TGTGCCAGCAGCTTAGGTGTAAGCGAGCAGTACTTC
- | TRBJ2-1 | - | 15 | TRBV5-6 | CASSLELDFYNEQFF | TGTGCCAGCAGCTTGGAATTGGACTTCTACAATGAGCAGTTCTTC
TRBD1 | TRBJ1-2 | - | 13 | TRBV27 | CASSLRGQYGYTF | TGTGCCAGCAGTTTAAGGGGGCAATATGGCTACACCTTC
TRBD2 | TRBJ2-2 | - | 19 | TRBV9 | CASSASGTSGAPLAGELFF | TGTGCCAGCAGCGCTTCCGGGACTAGCGGAGCCCCCTTGGCCGGGGAGCTGTTTTTT
- | TRBJ2-1 | - | 15 | TRBV6-5 | CASSYSLYRYNEQFF | TGTGCCAGCAGTTACTCGCTGTACCGCTACAATGAGCAGTTCTTC
- | TRBJ2-1 | - | 11 | TRBV7-3 | CASSFGHEQFF | TGTGCCAGCAGCTTCGGCCATGAGCAGTTCTTC
- | TRBJ2-7 | - | 13 | TRBV30 | CAWAPGAWSEQYF | TGTGCCTGGGCTCCTGGAGCCTGGAGCGAGCAGTACTTC
TRBD2 | TRBJ2-1 | - | 15 | TRBV19 | CASSALAGGYNEQFF | TGTGCCAGTAGTGCACTAGCGGGAGGTTACAATGAGCAGTTCTTC
TRBD2 | TRBJ2-2 | once | 15 | TRBV5-6 | CASSELAGSTGELFF | TGTGCCAGCAGCGAACTAGCGGGGTCCACCGGGGAGCTGTTTTTT
- | TRBJ2-5 | once | 16 | TRBV28 | CASSLVGHTGRETQYF | TGTGCCAGCAGTTTGGTTGGGCACACCGGACGAGAGACCCAGTACTTC
- | TRBJ2-1 | - | 15 | TRBV12-5 | CASGPPTGSYNEQFF | TGTGCTAGTGGTCCCCCTACAGGGTCCTACAATGAGCAGTTCTTC
- | TRBJ2-2 | - | 15 | TRBV5-1 | CASSLAWENTGELFF | TGCGCCAGCAGCTTGGCGTGGGAGAACACCGGGGAGCTGTTTTTT
- | TRBJ1-2 | - | 13 | TRBV21-1 | CAPRPRQGCGYTF | TGTGCCCCACGACCCCGACAGGGTTGTGGCTACACCTTC
- | TRBJ1-2 | - | 15 | TRBV6-1 | CASSDLTVRGYGYTF | TGTGCCAGCAGTGACCTGACGGTTAGGGGCTATGGCTACACCTTC
TRBD2 | TRBJ2-7 | - | 14 | TRBV9 | CASSPGLAGHEQYF | TGTGCCAGCAGCCCCGGACTAGCAGGTCACGAGCAGTACTTC